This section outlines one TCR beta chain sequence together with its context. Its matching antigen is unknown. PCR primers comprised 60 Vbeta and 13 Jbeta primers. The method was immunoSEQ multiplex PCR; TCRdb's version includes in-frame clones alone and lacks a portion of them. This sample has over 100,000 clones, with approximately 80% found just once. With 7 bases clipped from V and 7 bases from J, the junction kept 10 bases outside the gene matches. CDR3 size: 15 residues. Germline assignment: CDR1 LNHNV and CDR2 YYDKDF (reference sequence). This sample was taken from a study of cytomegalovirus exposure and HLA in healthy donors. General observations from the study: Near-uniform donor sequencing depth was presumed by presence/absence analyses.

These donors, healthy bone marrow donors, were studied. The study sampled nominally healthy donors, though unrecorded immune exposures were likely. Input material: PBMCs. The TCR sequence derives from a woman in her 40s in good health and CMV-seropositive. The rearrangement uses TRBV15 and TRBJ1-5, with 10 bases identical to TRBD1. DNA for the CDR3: TGTGCCACCACCCAAAGGGGACAGGGGATCCAGCCCCAGCATTTT. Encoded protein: CATTQRGQGIQPQHF.